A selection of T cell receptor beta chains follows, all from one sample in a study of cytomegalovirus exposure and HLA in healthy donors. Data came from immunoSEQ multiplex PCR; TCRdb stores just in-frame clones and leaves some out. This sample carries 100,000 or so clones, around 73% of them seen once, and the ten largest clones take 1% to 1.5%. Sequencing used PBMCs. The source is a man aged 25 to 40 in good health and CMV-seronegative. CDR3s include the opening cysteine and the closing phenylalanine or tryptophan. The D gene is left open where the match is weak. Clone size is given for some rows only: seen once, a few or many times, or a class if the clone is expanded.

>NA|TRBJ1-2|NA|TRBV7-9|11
TGTGCCAGCATGCCACGGGAGGGCTACACCTTC
CASMPREGYTF
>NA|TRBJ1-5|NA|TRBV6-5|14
TGTGCCAGCAGCCCGGACAGTAACAATCAGCCCCAGCATTTT
CASSPDSNNQPQHF
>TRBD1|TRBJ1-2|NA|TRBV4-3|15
TGCGCCAGCAGCCGAGGACAGGGATTACCAAATGGCTACACCTTC
CASSRGQGLPNGYTF
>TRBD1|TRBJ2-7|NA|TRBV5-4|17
TGTGCCAGCAGCAACTTAGACGGGACAGGGGGGCCTTACGAGCAGTACTTC
CASSNLDGTGGPYEQYF
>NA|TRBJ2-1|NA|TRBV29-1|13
TGCAGCGTTGAAGATGGCCACTACAATGAGCAGTTCTTC
CSVEDGHYNEQFF
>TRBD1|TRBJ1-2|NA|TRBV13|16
TGTGCCAGCAGCTTCTCAGGGGGCATTGGGGGGTATGGCTACACCTTC
CASSFSGGIGGYGYTF
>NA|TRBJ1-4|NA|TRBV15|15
TGTGCCACCAGCAGAGTTCCCGGGACAACTGAAAAACTGTTTTTT
CATSRVPGTTEKLFF
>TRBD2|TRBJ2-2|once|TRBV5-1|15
TGCGCCAGCAGCTTACCTAGCGGGGACACCGGGGAGCTGTTTTTT
CASSLPSGDTGELFF
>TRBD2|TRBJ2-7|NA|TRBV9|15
TGTGCCAGCAGCGACCGGGGACTAGCGGGGGCCGAGCAGTACTTC
CASSDRGLAGAEQYF
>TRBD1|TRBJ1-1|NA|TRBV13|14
TGTGCCAGCAGCTTGGAATCAGGGGGCACTGAAGCTTTCTTT
CASSLESGGTEAFF
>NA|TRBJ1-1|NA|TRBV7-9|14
TGTGCCAGCAGCTTAGCGCCGGGGAACACTGAAGCTTTCTTT
CASSLAPGNTEAFF
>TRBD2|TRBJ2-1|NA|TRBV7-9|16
TGTGCCAGCAGCTTGTATGGACTAGCGGGGATGGGTGAGCAGTTCTTC
CASSLYGLAGMGEQFF
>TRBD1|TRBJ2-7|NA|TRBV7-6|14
TGTGCCAGCAGCCCGGGACAGAACTCCTACGAGCAGTACTTC
CASSPGQNSYEQYF
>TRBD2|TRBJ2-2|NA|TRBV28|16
TGTGCCAGCAGTTTAGGGCGGGAGCCTTGGGGCGGGGAGCTGTTTTTT
CASSLGREPWGGELFF
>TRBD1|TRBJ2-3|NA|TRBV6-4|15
TGTGCCAGCAGTGAGCAGGGGGAGAGCACAGATACGCAGTATTTT
CASSEQGESTDTQYF
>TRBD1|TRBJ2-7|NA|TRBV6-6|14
TGTGCCAGCGGAGGTGGGGACAGGGGGCTCGAGCAGTACTTC
CASGGGDRGLEQYF
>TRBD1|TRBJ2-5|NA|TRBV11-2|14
TGTGCCAGCAGCCCGGGACAGACTCAAGAGACCCAGTACTTC
CASSPGQTQETQYF
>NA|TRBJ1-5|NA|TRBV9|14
TGTGCCAGCAGCACAGGGTATAGCAATCAGCCCCAGCATTTT
CASSTGYSNQPQHF
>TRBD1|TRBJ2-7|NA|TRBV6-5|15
TGTGCCAGCAGGGTCGGCAGGGGGCTCGCCGGCGAGCAGTACTTC
CASRVGRGLAGEQYF
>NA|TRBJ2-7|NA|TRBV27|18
TGTGCCAGCAGTTTATCCCCCTTGTACAGCCGAAGCTCCTACGAGCAGTACTTC
CASSLSPLYSRSSYEQYF
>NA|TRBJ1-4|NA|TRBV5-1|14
TGCGCCAGCAGCTTGGCTGGGGGCGGTGAAAAACTGTTTTTT
CASSLAGGGEKLFF
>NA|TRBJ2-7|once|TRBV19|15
TGTGCCAGTAGTATAGAGAGCAGGGGGGCCTACGAGCAGTACTTC
CASSIESRGAYEQYF
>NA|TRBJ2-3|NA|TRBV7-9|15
TGTGCCAGCAGCTTTTCCGGACAGAACACAGATACGCAGTATTTT
CASSFSGQNTDTQYF
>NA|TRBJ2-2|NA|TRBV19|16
TGTGCCAGTAGTATACGTACAGGGACGAACACCGGGGAGCTGTTTTTT
CASSIRTGTNTGELFF
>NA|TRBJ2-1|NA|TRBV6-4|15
TGTGCCAGCAGTGACTCGAGCGGGCCCTACAATGAGCAGTTCTTC
CASSDSSGPYNEQFF
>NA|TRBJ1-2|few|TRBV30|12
TGTGCCTGGAGCCCCGCGGGCGGGATCTACACCTTC
CAWSPAGGIYTF
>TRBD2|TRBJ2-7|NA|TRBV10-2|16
TGCGCCAGCAGTGAGTCGATGAGCGGGGGCTCCTACGAGCAGTACTTC
CASSESMSGGSYEQYF
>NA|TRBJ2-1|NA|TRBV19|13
TGTGCCAGTAGTATAGGCGGGGTCAATGAGCAGTTCTTC
CASSIGGVNEQFF
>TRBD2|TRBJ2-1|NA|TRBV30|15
TGTGCCTGGAGCCCGAAGACTAGCGTTGTAGGTGAGCAGTTCTTC
CAWSPKTSVVGEQFF
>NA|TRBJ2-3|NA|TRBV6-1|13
TGTGCCAGCAAAGAGTCGAGTACGGATACGCAGTATTTT
CASKESSTDTQYF
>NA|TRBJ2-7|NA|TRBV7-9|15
TGTGCCAGCAGCTCATACAGGGTTAGGGACTACGAGCAGTACTTC
CASSSYRVRDYEQYF
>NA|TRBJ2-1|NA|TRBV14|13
TGTGCCAGTAGGGACACCGGAGGCAATGAGCAGTTCTTC
CASRDTGGNEQFF
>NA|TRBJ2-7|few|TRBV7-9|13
TGTGCCAGCAGCTTAGTTAGGAGTTACGAGCAGTACTTC
CASSLVRSYEQYF
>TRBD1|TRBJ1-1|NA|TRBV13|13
TGTGCCAGCAGCTACAGGGGGAACACTGAAGCTTTCTTT
CASSYRGNTEAFF
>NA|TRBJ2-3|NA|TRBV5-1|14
TGCGCCACCCAGGTAACCGGGGGCACAGATACGCAGTATTTT
CATQVTGGTDTQYF
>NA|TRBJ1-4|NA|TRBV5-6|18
TGTGCCAGCAGCGACGGGCGGGGTGTATTGACGACTAATGAAAAACTGTTTTTT
CASSDGRGVLTTNEKLFF
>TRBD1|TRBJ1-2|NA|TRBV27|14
TGTGCCAGCAGTCCGAGGACAGGACGCTATGGCTACACCTTC
CASSPRTGRYGYTF
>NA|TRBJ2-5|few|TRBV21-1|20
TGTGCCAGCAGCATCGGACAGGGAAACGCTAGCGGGGAAAAACAAGAGACCCAGTACTTC
CASSIGQGNASGEKQETQYF
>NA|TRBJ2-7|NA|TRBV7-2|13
TGTGCCAGCAGCGTGGGACGGGGGTACGAGCAGTACTTC
CASSVGRGYEQYF
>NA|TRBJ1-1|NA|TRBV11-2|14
TGTGCCAGCAGCTTAGAGCCGGGAGGTACTGAAGCTTTCTTT
CASSLEPGGTEAFF
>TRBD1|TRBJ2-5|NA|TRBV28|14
TGTGCCAGCAGCACAACAGGGGGCGACGAGACCCAGTACTTC
CASSTTGGDETQYF
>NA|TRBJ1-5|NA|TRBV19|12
TGTGCCAGTAGCCCTCTCCTCAGTATGAAGTATTTT
CASSPLLSMKYF
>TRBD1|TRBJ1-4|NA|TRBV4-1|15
TGCGCCAGCAAACTTACAGGGGTGGCTAATGAAAAACTGTTTTTT
CASKLTGVANEKLFF
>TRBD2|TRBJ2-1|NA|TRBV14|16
TGTGCCAGCAGCCAAGATCGCTTAGCGGGATACAATGAGCAGTTCTTC
CASSQDRLAGYNEQFF
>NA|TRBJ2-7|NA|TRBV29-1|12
TGCAGCCCGAGACTAGGTTATTACGAGCAGTACTTC
CSPRLGYYEQYF
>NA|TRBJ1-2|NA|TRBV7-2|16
TGTGCCAGCAGCTTAGGGCCGCCGGGACAATATCCTGGCTACACCTTC
CASSLGPPGQYPGYTF